This T cell receptor beta chain comes out of a study of human T cells and chemical hapten exposure. Sample time point: pre-sensitization, week 0. Noted treatment: therapeutic diphenylcyclopropenone sensitization with weekly scalp DPC. TCRdb used MiXCR to reprocess the RACE reads, holding one entry per CDR3 protein. The sample includes 200,000 to 300,000 distinct CDR3 sequences, approximately 8.4% of them seen just once. This clonotype was detected only a few times. The CDR3 runs to 18 residues. V shed 2 bases and J 0 bases; nucleotides not matched to a gene: 8. Germline CDR1 ENHRY, CDR2 SYGVKD. This receptor was taken from a woman aged 40-49 years with alopecia areata. Some clones in this sample may be carry-over from other donors' samples. This sample comprised whole blood, obtained in connection with sensitization to the hapten diphenylcyclopropenone (DPC). This chain links TRBV10-3 with TRBJ2-4, with 9 bases identical to TRBD1. CDR3 coding DNA: TGTGCCATCAGTGAGACAGGGGGCTCCCCAATAGCCAAAAACATTCAGTACTTC. Its translation: CAISETGGSPIAKNIQYF.